These 32 T cell receptor beta chains were sequenced from one sample in a study of early T cells in non-severe SARS-CoV-2 infection. TCRdb re-analysed the 5' RACE reads in MiXCR, keeping a single row per CDR3 protein. The sample includes 25,000 to 35,000 distinct CDR3 sequences, about 5% of them seen just once. This sample comprised whole blood, obtained at baseline. The receptors stem from an adult who was a healthcare worker with PCR-confirmed SARS-CoV-2 infection or an uninfected control (not recorded which).

The chain couples TRBV30 to TRBJ2-1, with TRBD2 matching 9 bases. CDR3 size: 14 residues. With 0 bases clipped from V and 8 bases from J, the junction kept 5 bases outside the gene matches. CDR1 GTSNPN and CDR2 SVGIG come from the germline V gene (reference sequence). The CDR3 nucleotides are TGTGCCTGGAGTGTAGGGACTAGCTTGGATGAGCAGTTCTTC. It specifies CAWSVGTSLDEQFF.

This clonotype was recorded at least ten times. The chain links TRBV20-1 to TRBJ1-1; unclear D gene. The CDR3 totals 12 residues. Trimming stripped 1 base from V and 5 bases from J, with 8 bases between. CDR1 DFQATT and CDR2 SNEGSKA come from the germline V gene (reference sequence). CDR3 amino acids: CSARVLMTEAFF. CDR3 coding DNA: TGCAGTGCTAGAGTGTTGATGACTGAAGCTTTCTTT.

The sample holds many counts of this clonotype. J is TRBJ2-1 and V is TRBV7-9; D unclear. Germline CDR1 reads SEHNR; CDR2 reads FQNEAQ (reference sequence). The CDR3 has 12 residues. V lost 5 bases, J lost 9 bases, and 11 bases lay in between. The CDR3 coding sequence is TGTGCCAGCAGCCCCACCCCTAGTGAGCAGTTCTTC. Its translation: CASSPTPSEQFF.

In its sample, this clonotype was seen many times. The genes are TRBV5-4 and TRBJ1-1; 9 bases fit TRBD1. V lost 5 bases to trimming and J lost 9 bases; unmatched junction nucleotides: 8. CDR1 is SGHNT and CDR2 is YYREEE in the germline V gene (reference sequence). The CDR3 totals 13 residues. The CDR3 loop is CASRPTGTGKAFF. In DNA form, the CDR3 reads TGTGCCAGCAGACCGACCGGGACAGGGAAAGCTTTCTTT. The whole variable domain, filled in from reference TRBV5-4 and TRBJ1-1, reads ETGVTQSPTHLIKTRGQQVTLRCSSQSGHNTVSWYQQALGQGPQFIFQYYREEENGRGNFPPRFSGLQFPNYSSELNVNALELDDSALYLCASRPTGTGKAFFGQGTRLTVV.

The V gene is TRBV6-2 or TRBV6-3, the J gene TRBJ2-7, with TRBD2 matching over 10 bases. This CDR3 region has 16 residues. The germline V gene encodes CDR1 MNHEY and CDR2 SVGEGT. V dropped 6 bases and J dropped 1; count of bases not matched to a gene: 9. CDR3 nucleotide sequence: TGTGCCAGCAGCTCTCACGCGGGACTAGCGTCCTACGAGCAGTACTTC. It is translated as CASSSHAGLASYEQYF.

This clonotype was found a few times. The chain joins TRBV6-6 to TRBJ2-2; D unclear. Germline V CDR1 and CDR2: MNHNY, SVGAGI (reference sequence). This CDR3 has 14 residues. V dropped 4 bases and J dropped 4 bases, with 10 bases sitting between them. DNA for the CDR3: TGTGCCAGCAGTTCTGTAGGGTCCACCGGGGAGCTGTTTTTT. Its protein is CASSSVGSTGELFF.

This clonotype was observed many times. The rearrangement joins TRBV2 to TRBJ2-6; D not resolved. Germline lookup yields CDR1 SNHLY and CDR2 FYNNEI. V was shortened by 0 bases and J by 0 bases, with 0 bases between the two germline ends. The CDR3 sequence is 14 residues long. CDR3 sequence (DNA): TGTGCCAGCAGTGAAGCCTCTGGGGCCAACGTCCTGACTTTC. It translates to CASSEASGANVLTF.

This clonotype was counted ten times or more. This chain connects TRBV10-3 to TRBJ2-3; the match to TRBD2 covers 12 bases. The CDR3 is made up of 16 amino acids. Trimming removed 8 bases from V and 0 bases from J; junction bases left unmatched: 6. Germline CDR1 ENHRY, CDR2 SYGVKD. In DNA form, the CDR3 reads TGTGCCATCCGGACTAGCGGGGCCCTAAGCACAGATACGCAGTATTTT. Its translation is CAIRTSGALSTDTQYF.

In its sample, this clonotype was seen many times. The chain has TRBV18 and TRBJ2-1; no clear D gene. Germline CDR1 KGHSH, CDR2 LQKENI. The V end lost 2 bases, the J end lost 3 bases, and 11 bases lay between the germline ends. The CDR3 sequence is 15 residues long. The CDR3 is CASSPSSSFYNEQFF. The CDR3 DNA is TGTGCCAGCTCACCATCTAGTTCTTTCTACAATGAGCAGTTCTTC.

This clonotype was detected many times. This chain uses TRBV24-1 with TRBJ2-3; 7 nucleotides match TRBD1. The CDR3 is made up of 13 amino acids. Germline CDR1 reads KGHDR; CDR2 reads SFDVKD. V lost 12 bases to trimming and J lost 0 bases; unmatched junction nucleotides: 5. The CDR3 here is CASWDSSTDTQYF. The CDR3 region has the DNA TGTGCCTCGTGGGACAGCAGCACAGATACGCAGTATTTT.

This clonotype came up many times. The V and J genes are TRBV12-3 or TRBV12-4 and TRBJ1-2; D unresolved. The CDR3 has 11 residues. The V end lost 6 bases, the J end lost 9 bases, and 11 bases lay between the germline ends. In DNA, the CDR3 is TGTGCCAGCAGGATGTACTTAAGCTACACCTTC. This sequence encodes CASRMYLSYTF.

This clonotype was seen a few times. The chain is built from TRBV11-2 and TRBJ2-4; maybe TRBD1 (5 bases). This CDR3 spans 13 amino acids. V lost 3 bases and J 11 bases, leaving 14 bases between the germline ends. Germline CDR1 SGHAT, CDR2 FQNNGV. This CDR3 reads CASSFPDRQLQYF. The CDR3 coding sequence is TGTGCCAGCAGCTTCCCCGACAGACAGCTTCAGTACTTC.

This clonotype was detected ten times or more. The chain carries TRBV7-2 and TRBJ1-1, with D unclear. Trimming stripped 2 bases from V and 2 bases from J, with 6 bases between. Germline-derived CDR1 and CDR2 are SGHTA and FQGNSA. The length of the CDR3 is 13 residues. The CDR3 loop reads CASSLQSNTEAFF. CDR3 nucleotides: TGTGCCAGCAGCTTACAGAGTAACACTGAAGCTTTCTTT.

At least ten counts were recorded for this clonotype. The V gene is TRBV20-1, the J gene TRBJ2-7, with TRBD1 matching over 8 bases. The V segment lost 1 base and the J segment 3 bases; nucleotides outside the gene matches: 8. This CDR3 is built from 15 residues. Per the germline V gene, CDR1 is DFQATT and CDR2 is SNEGSKA (reference sequence). CDR3 loop: CSARGLRDRNYEQYF. The CDR3 DNA follows: TGCAGTGCTAGAGGACTCCGGGACAGGAACTACGAGCAGTACTTC.

This clonotype occurred many times. The chain is built from TRBV7-8 and TRBJ2-2, with 8 bases lining up with TRBD2. V dropped 5 bases and J dropped 5; count of bases not matched to a gene: 10. CDR1 is SGHVS and CDR2 is FQNEAQ in the germline V gene. The CDR3 has 16 amino acids. CDR3 DNA: TGTGCCAGCAGCCTTATGGGGACTAGTATGACCGGGGAGCTGTTTTTT. Amino acids: CASSLMGTSMTGELFF.

Concerning this clonotype: A much larger clone sits a single nucleotide away, making a read error possible. The genes are TRBV29-1 and TRBJ2-7; 7 bases are a match to TRBD1. This CDR3 has 14 amino acids. Germline loops: CDR1 SQVTM, CDR2 ANQGSEA. CDR3 loop: CGVAWTGVPYEQYF. For the CDR3, the DNA is TGCGGCGTTGCCTGGACAGGAGTTCCCTACGAGCAGTACTTC.

This clonotype has just a few counts. The J gene is TRBJ2-1, the V gene TRBV9, with TRBD2 identical over 7 bases. J was trimmed by 2 bases and V by 3 bases; bases with no gene match: 5. Germline assignment: CDR1 SGDLS and CDR2 YYNGEE. The CDR3 sequence is 15 residues long. The CDR3 sequence: CASSALAGAYNEQFF. Written as DNA, the CDR3 is TGTGCCAGCAGCGCGTTAGCGGGCGCCTACAATGAGCAGTTCTTC.

V is TRBV2 and J is TRBJ1-5, with TRBD1 matching 9 bases. The CDR3 loop spans 14 amino acids. Germline-derived CDR1 and CDR2 are SNHLY and FYNNEI. With V trimmed by 7 bases and J by 6 bases, 7 bases remained unmatched. DNA for the CDR3: TGTGCCAGCACCTTAACAGGGGGCGGTCAGCCCCAGCATTTT. Residues: CASTLTGGGQPQHF.

This clonotype appeared many times. The chain recombines TRBV5-6 with TRBJ1-3, with 7 bases that match TRBD1. After removal of 0 bases from V and 4 bases from J, the junction contained 7 bases not matched to a gene. The germline gives CDR1 SGHDT, CDR2 YYEEEE. The CDR3 runs to 16 residues. The CDR3 DNA reads as TGTGCCAGCAGCTTGGATGCCGGGACAGCCGGAAACACCATATATTTT. It encodes CASSLDAGTAGNTIYF.

The chain has TRBV28 and TRBJ2-5; no reliable D call. CDR3 length: 16 amino acids. CDR1 MDHEN and CDR2 SYDVKM come from the germline V gene. V lost 4 bases and J 5 bases, leaving 20 bases between the germline ends. The CDR3 DNA is TGTGCCAGCAGTTCACTTGTTTCTGCCGTTCTGGAGACCCAGTACTTC. Residues: CASSSLVSAVLETQYF.

This clonotype was observed many times. Here the CDR3 DNA reads TGTGCCAGCAGTCCAGGGGGCTTGGCCAAAAACATTCAGTACTTC. Translating it yields CASSPGGLAKNIQYF. This chain connects TRBV25-1 to TRBJ2-4, with TRBD1 matching over 8 bases. Trimming cost V 5 bases and J 1 base; bases outside gene matches: 4. The CDR3 covers 15 residues. Per germline, CDR1 MGHDK and CDR2 SYGVNS.

The rearrangement joins TRBV6-6 to TRBJ2-5; 7 bases match TRBD2. The V and J ends lost 8 bases and 4 bases, in that order; junction bases with no gene match: 7. Germline CDR1 MNHNY, CDR2 SVGAGI (reference sequence). The CDR3 is 13 residues long. Written as DNA, the CDR3 is TGTGCCAGCGAGGGGACTACATCAGAGACCCAGTACTTC. Residues: CASEGTTSETQYF.

This clonotype was observed at least ten times. The J gene is TRBJ2-3, the V gene TRBV7-2; 11 bases line up with TRBD2. The CDR3 length is 17 residues. After removal of 2 bases from V and 1 base from J, the junction contained 5 bases not matched to a gene. Germline CDR1 is SGHTA and CDR2 is FQGNSA. The CDR3 region has the DNA TGTGCCAGCAGCTTACTTACGACTAGCGGGGGCACAGATACGCAGTATTTT. It translates to CASSLLTTSGGTDTQYF.

At least ten counts were recorded for this clonotype. This chain connects TRBV5-1 to TRBJ2-3; D not resolved. V was pared by 0 bases and J by 2 bases, with 16 bases between. Germline V gives CDR1 SGHRS, CDR2 YFSETQ. CDR3 length: 17 amino acids. The CDR3 DNA is TGCGCCAGCAGCTTGGCAACCTCGACCACCCCCACAGATACGCAGTATTTT. Translating it yields CASSLATSTTPTDTQYF.

This clonotype was seen repeatedly, ten times or more. The chain couples TRBV5-4 to TRBJ2-1, with D possibly being TRBD1 (5 bases). The V and J ends lost 0 bases and 6 bases respectively, with 7 bases between them. Germline CDR1 and CDR2: SGHNT and YYREEE (reference sequence). CDR3 length: 13 residues. CDR3 bases: TGTGCCAGCAGCTTGGCCAGGGTCAATGAGCAGTTCTTC. Protein product: CASSLARVNEQFF.

This clonotype was seen ten or more times. The chain recombines TRBV19 with TRBJ2-3; D remains unclear. The germline V gene has CDR1 LNHDA and CDR2 SQIVND (reference sequence). This CDR3 contains 14 residues. V gave up 7 bases and J gave up 2 bases, with 13 bases separating them. Here the CDR3 reads CASTLGRPTDTQYF. The CDR3 DNA sequence: TGTGCCAGTACCCTCGGGCGGCCCACAGATACGCAGTATTTT.

This clonotype was observed at least ten times. The chain uses TRBV20-1 and TRBJ2-1; D is ambiguous. Germline CDR1 reads DFQATT; CDR2 reads SNEGSKA (reference sequence). Trimming shortened V by 6 bases and J by 0 bases, and 18 bases separated the two germline ends. The CDR3 is made up of 16 amino acids. The CDR3 here is CSAVGVVTSSYNEQFF. The CDR3 coding sequence is TGCAGTGCCGTAGGCGTGGTAACGAGCTCCTACAATGAGCAGTTCTTC.

This clonotype was counted ten times or more. The V and J genes are TRBV11-3 and TRBJ2-2; 9 bases are a match to TRBD2. Trimming at V came to 5 bases and at J to 7 bases, leaving 8 bases not matched to a gene. Per the germline V gene, CDR1 is SGHNT and CDR2 is YENEEA. The CDR3 runs to 15 residues. This CDR3 reads CASSPGLAHGGELFF. The CDR3 bases are TGTGCCAGCAGCCCGGGACTAGCCCATGGCGGGGAGCTGTTTTTT.

The chain joins TRBV11-2 to TRBJ2-5; no firm D call. This CDR3 has 15 amino acids. Trimming cost V 1 base and J 1 base, with 10 bases left between them. The V gene's germline CDR1 is SGHAT and CDR2 FQNNGV. For the CDR3, the DNA is TGTGCCAGCAGCTTAGTTGGCGGTCTCCAAGAGACCCAGTACTTC. Translation gives CASSLVGGLQETQYF.

This clonotype was found many times. The rearrangement uses TRBV7-6 and TRBJ2-1; 11 nucleotides align to TRBD2. The CDR3 extends over 19 amino acids. Germline loops: CDR1 SGHVS, CDR2 FNYEAQ. The trim removed 2 bases at V and 3 bases at J, leaving 12 bases unmatched. Here the CDR3 DNA reads TGTGCCAGCAGCTTAATCATAGCGGGGGGGCTATCCCGCTACAATGAGCAGTTCTTC. It is translated as CASSLIIAGGLSRYNEQFF.

This clonotype was recorded many times. The chain joins TRBV20-1 to TRBJ1-5, with D maybe TRBD1 (5 bases). CDR1 and CDR2 (germline): DFQATT, SNEGSKA (reference sequence). CDR3 length: 13 residues. V lost 3 bases, J lost 5 bases, and 11 bases lay in between. The CDR3 bases are TGCAGTGCTAGTGGGGGTTTTCATCAGCCCCAGCATTTT. Translation gives CSASGGFHQPQHF.

Ten or more counts support this clonotype. The CDR3: CASSVGGRASSYEQYF. As DNA, the CDR3 is TGTGCCAGCAGCGTAGGCGGGAGGGCAAGCTCCTACGAGCAGTACTTC. The chain has TRBV9 and TRBJ2-7, with 9 positions matching TRBD2. Trimming took 0 bases from V and 0 from J; bases not matched to a gene: 4. Germline CDR1 is SGDLS and CDR2 is YYNGEE. The CDR3 totals 16 residues.